This T cell receptor beta chain was profiled in a study of OX40 agonist ivuxolimab in advanced cancers. Study summary: Ivuxolimab, an antibody that agonizes OX40 (CD134), was administered to the patients.

This CDR3 comprises 20 residues. The ends lost 2 bases at V and 2 bases at J; junction bases unmatched: 22. Germline values: CDR1 SGDLS, CDR2 YYNGEE. Libraries were prepared by immunoSEQ multiplex PCR; TCRdb keeps only in-frame clonotypes and omits some of them. The sample consists of some 86,000 clones, roughly nine tenths of them appearing once. Autoimmune disease history or systemic immunosuppression was exclusionary. Sampling times: baseline, cycle 4 day 1, cycle 7 day 1. Specimen: CD4+ or CD8+ T cells sorted from blood, collected in a trial of the OX40 agonist ivuxolimab. The V gene is TRBV9, the J gene TRBJ2-7; 7 nucleotides align to TRBD1. The receptor comes from an adult with an advanced solid tumor such as melanoma, head and neck, liver or kidney cancer. For the CDR3, the DNA is TGTGCCAGCAGCGTCGCTAAACGAGACCCAAGACAGGGAACAACCTACGAGCAGTACTTC. Its translation: CASSVAKRDPRQGTTYEQYF.